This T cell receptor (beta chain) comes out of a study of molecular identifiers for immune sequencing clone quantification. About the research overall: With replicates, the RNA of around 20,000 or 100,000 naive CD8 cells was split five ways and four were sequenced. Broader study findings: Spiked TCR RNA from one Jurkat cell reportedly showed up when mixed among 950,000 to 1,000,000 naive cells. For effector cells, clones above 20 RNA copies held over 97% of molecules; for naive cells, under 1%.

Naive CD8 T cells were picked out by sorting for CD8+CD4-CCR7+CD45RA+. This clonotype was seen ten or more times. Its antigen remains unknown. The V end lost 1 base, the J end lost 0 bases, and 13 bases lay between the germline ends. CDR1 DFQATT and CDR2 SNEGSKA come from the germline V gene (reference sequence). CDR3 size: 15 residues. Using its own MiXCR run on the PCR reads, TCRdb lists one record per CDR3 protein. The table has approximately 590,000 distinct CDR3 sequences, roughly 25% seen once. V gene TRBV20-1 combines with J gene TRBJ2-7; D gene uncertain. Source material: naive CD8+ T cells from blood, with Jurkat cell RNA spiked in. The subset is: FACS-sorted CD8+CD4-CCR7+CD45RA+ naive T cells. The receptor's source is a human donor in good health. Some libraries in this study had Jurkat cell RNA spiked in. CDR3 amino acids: CSARVRPESSYEQYF. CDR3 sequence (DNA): TGCAGTGCTAGAGTGAGGCCGGAGAGCTCCTACGAGCAGTACTTC.